One and the same sample provided the 17 T cell receptor beta chains below, sequenced in a study of shared clonotypes between healthy human individuals (dated by TCRdb to 2018 to 2021). Library preparation was by the immunoSEQ multiplex PCR assay. In TCRdb, the immuneACCESS table is reduced to in-frame sequences with V and J assigned. These tables do not hold every clone; where another copy was compared, an unresolved V gene accounts for under half, and the others remain unexplained. The sample includes 2 million or so clones, with roughly 96% observed a single time. The top ten constitute roughly 0.13% of the sample. What was sequenced was naive CD4+ T cells sorted from blood. The label giving this sample's cell subset or site can be read as: CD45RA+ positively selected. The receptors were sampled from a young man in good health.

The gene calls are TRBV7-3 and TRBJ2-3; D tentatively fits TRBD1 or TRBD2 (5 bases each). Germline V gene data show CDR1 as SGHTA and CDR2 as FQGTGA. V was cut by 2 bases and J by 0 bases, with 12 bases left in between. The CDR3 sequence is 16 residues long. This chain's CDR3 is CASSLRPGPSTDTQYF. DNA for the CDR3: TGTGCCAGCAGCTTACGACCGGGGCCTAGCACAGATACGCAGTATTTT.

The chain recombines TRBV6-5 with TRBJ2-7, with 7 nucleotides matching TRBD1. Germline CDR1 is MNHEY and CDR2 is SVGAGI. The CDR3 sequence is 14 residues long. The V gene end was trimmed by 6 bases and the J gene end by 12 bases; junction bases not matched to a gene: 17. The CDR3 loop is CASSLGMKGAERYF. The CDR3 coding sequence is TGTGCCAGCAGCCTTGGGATGAAGGGGGCGGAACGGTACTTC.

The chain combines TRBV5-1 with TRBJ1-3; a weak D match, TRBD1 (5 bases). Germline-derived CDR1 and CDR2 are SGHRS and YFSETQ. V lost 0 bases, J lost 2 bases, and 9 bases lay in between. The CDR3 spans 15 residues. Here the CDR3 reads CASSLGQTTGNTIYF. In DNA, the CDR3 is TGCGCCAGCAGCTTGGGACAGACCACTGGAAACACCATATATTTT.

The chain links TRBV11-2 to TRBJ1-2; weak D call: TRBD1 (5 bases). CDR1 is SGHAT, CDR2 FQNNGV, per germline. Deletions cut 1 base from V and 3 bases from J, with 12 bases between. CDR3 size: 15 residues. The CDR3 DNA follows: TGTGCCAGCAGCTTAGGGGGACCCGGCGACTATGGCTACACCTTC. Encoded protein: CASSLGGPGDYGYTF.

As to this clone: This CDR3 is also generated by other DNA sequences in the sample. The rearrangement joins TRBV5-1 to TRBJ1-1; no clear D gene. V gave up 4 bases and J gave up 1 base, with 8 bases separating them. From germline, CDR1 is SGHRS and CDR2 YFSETQ. The CDR3 length is 13 residues. Here the CDR3 reads CASSLNTNTEAFF. The CDR3, as DNA: TGCGCCAGCAGCCTCAACACGAACACTGAAGCTTTCTTT.

Regarding this clone: A read error may account for a junction end that differs from germline. The chain couples TRBV11-2 to TRBJ1-1, with 7 positions matching TRBD1. The germline V gene encodes CDR1 SGHAT and CDR2 FQNNGV. CDR3 size: 15 residues. CDR3 residues: CASSLEQGTYTEAFF. The CDR3 bases are TGTGCCAGCAGCCTAGAACAGGGGACCTACACTGAAGCTTTCTTT.

The CDR3 bases are TGTGCCAGCAGCTTAGGACAGGGCCACGAGCAGTACTTC. This gives the protein CASSLGQGHEQYF. The genes are TRBV7-2 and TRBJ2-7; the match to TRBD1 covers 7 bases. V shed 1 base, J shed 5 bases, and the junction held 2 bases outside the gene matches. The germline CDR1 and CDR2 sequences are SGHTA and FQGNSA. This CDR3 contains 13 residues.

This clone was seen repeatedly, ten times or more. The same CDR3 also results from other DNA sequences found in this sample. This chain uses TRBV11-2 with TRBJ1-5; D remains unclear. Germline CDR1 reads SGHAT; CDR2 reads FQNNGV. Trimming pared 3 bases from V and 1 base from J, leaving 4 bases between. This CDR3 spans 13 amino acids. CDR3 sequence: CASSFGSNQPQHF. The CDR3 DNA is TGTGCCAGCAGCTTTGGCAGCAATCAGCCCCAGCATTTT.

This rearrangement joins TRBV2 to TRBJ1-2; TRBD1 matches 7 bases. The trim removed 3 bases at V and 2 bases at J, leaving 3 bases unmatched. The CDR3 runs 14 residues. From germline, CDR1 is SNHLY and CDR2 FYNNEI. The CDR3, as DNA: TGTGCCAGCAGTGAGCAGGGACAGAACTATGGCTACACCTTC. This encodes CASSEQGQNYGYTF.

This rearrangement joins TRBV5-6 to TRBJ1-1; 10 positions agree with TRBD1. The germline CDR1 and CDR2 sequences are SGHDT and YYEEEE. V shed 4 bases and J 6 bases; nucleotides not matched to a gene: 18. The CDR3 totals 18 residues. The CDR3 region has the DNA TGTGCCAGCAGCCTACAGACCGGGACAGGGGCGGGTTGGGCTGAAGCTTTCTTT. Amino acid sequence: CASSLQTGTGAGWAEAFF. Combining the CDR3 with reference TRBV5-6 and TRBJ1-1 gives the whole variable domain DAGVTQSPTHLIKTRGQQVTLRCSPKSGHDTVSWYQQALGQGPQFIFQYYEEEERQRGNFPDRFSGHQFPNYSSELNVNALLLGDSALYLCASSLQTGTGAGWAEAFFGQGTRLTVV.

This clone was seen only once. DNA of the CDR3: TGTGCCAGCACCGGACAGGCTAATTCACCCCTCCACTTT. Amino acids: CASTGQANSPLHF. The chain links TRBV9 to TRBJ1-6; TRBD1 matches 7 bases. The CDR3 spans 13 residues. The germline gives CDR1 SGDLS, CDR2 YYNGEE. Trimming removed 6 bases from V and 6 bases from J; junction bases left unmatched: 3.

The chain combines TRBV7-2 with TRBJ2-6, with 9 bases lining up with TRBD2. Germline CDR1 SGHTA, CDR2 FQGNSA. Losses at the gene ends were 2 bases for V and 3 bases for J; bases not matched to a gene: 5. The CDR3 loop spans 17 amino acids. The DNA of the CDR3 is TGTGCCAGCAGCTTAATAGCGGGAGTGTATGGGGCCAACGTCCTGACTTTC. Protein sequence: CASSLIAGVYGANVLTF.

The chain has TRBV5-5 and TRBJ1-2; D uncertain. The CDR3 has 15 residues. V lost 4 bases to trimming and J lost 0 bases, with 13 bases between them. Germline CDR1 reads SGHKS; CDR2 reads YYEKEE (reference sequence). The CDR3 nucleotides are TGTGCCAGCAGCCATGGTCCTGGAGCTAACTATGGCTACACCTTC. Amino acids: CASSHGPGANYGYTF.

The chain links TRBV27 to TRBJ2-1, with a weak D call TRBD2 (5 bases). The length of the CDR3 is 15 residues. V dropped 7 bases and J dropped 8 bases, with 21 bases sitting between them. CDR1 and CDR2 (germline): MNHEY, SMNVEV (reference sequence). DNA of the CDR3: TGTGCCAGCACCCTACTAGGAACTACAAGGGATGAGCAGTTCTTC. Translation: CASTLLGTTRDEQFF.

The chain recombines TRBV19 with TRBJ2-5; TRBD1 agrees at 8 bases. Matching the DNA end better, TRBJ2-7 makes the J call doubtful. Germline V gene lookup returns CDR1 LNHDA and CDR2 SQIVND (reference sequence). The CDR3 runs to 14 residues. CDR3 loop: CASTQGTGPYEQYF. The CDR3 bases are TGTGCCAGTACTCAAGGGACAGGACCCTACGAGCAGTACTTC.

The chain joins TRBV10-3 to TRBJ1-1; D possibly corresponds to TRBD1 (5 bases). Trimming cost V 1 base and J 5 bases, with 17 bases left between them. The CDR3 length is 16 residues. Germline V lookup: CDR1 ENHRY, CDR2 SYGVKD. CDR3 sequence reads: CAISEFSGGSGTEAFF. The DNA for the CDR3 is TGTGCCATCAGTGAGTTCTCCGGGGGTTCGGGAACTGAAGCTTTCTTT.

The rearrangement joins TRBV11-2 to TRBJ2-3, with D possibly being TRBD1 (6 bases). This CDR3 spans 14 amino acids. V gave up 3 bases and J gave up 2 bases, with 9 bases separating them. Germline CDR1 is SGHAT and CDR2 is FQNNGV. The DNA of the CDR3 is TGTGCCAGCAGCTTCCGGACAGACACAGATACGCAGTATTTT. This translates into CASSFRTDTDTQYF.